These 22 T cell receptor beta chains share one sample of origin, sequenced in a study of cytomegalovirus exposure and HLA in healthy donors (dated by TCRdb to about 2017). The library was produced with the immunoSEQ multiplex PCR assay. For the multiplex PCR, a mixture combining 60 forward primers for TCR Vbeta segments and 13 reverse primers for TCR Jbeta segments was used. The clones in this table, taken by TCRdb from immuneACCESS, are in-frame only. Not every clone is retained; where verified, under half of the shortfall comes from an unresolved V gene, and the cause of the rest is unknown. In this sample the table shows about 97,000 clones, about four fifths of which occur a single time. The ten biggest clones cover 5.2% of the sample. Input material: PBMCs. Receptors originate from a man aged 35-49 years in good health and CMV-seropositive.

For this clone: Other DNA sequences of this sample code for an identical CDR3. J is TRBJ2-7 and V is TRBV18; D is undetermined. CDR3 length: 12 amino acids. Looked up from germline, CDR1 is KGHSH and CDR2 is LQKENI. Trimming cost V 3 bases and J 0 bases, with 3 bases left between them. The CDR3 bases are TGTGCCAGCTCACCGAGCTCCTACGAGCAGTACTTC. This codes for CASSPSSYEQYF.

The CDR3 sequence: CASRMTGDDYGYTF. For the CDR3, the DNA is TGTGCCAGCAGAATGACAGGGGATGACTATGGCTACACCTTC. The V gene is TRBV28, the J gene TRBJ1-2, with 8 bases matching TRBD1. CDR1 is MDHEN, CDR2 SYDVKM, per germline. After removal of 6 bases from V and 3 bases from J, the junction contained 6 bases not matched to a gene. This CDR3 has 14 residues.

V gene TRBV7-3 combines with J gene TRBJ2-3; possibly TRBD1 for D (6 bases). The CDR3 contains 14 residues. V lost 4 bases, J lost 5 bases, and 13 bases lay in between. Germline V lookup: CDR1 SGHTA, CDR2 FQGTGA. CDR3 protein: CASSYRAGIDTQYF. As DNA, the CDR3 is TGTGCCAGCAGCTACAGGGCGGGTATAGATACGCAGTATTTT.

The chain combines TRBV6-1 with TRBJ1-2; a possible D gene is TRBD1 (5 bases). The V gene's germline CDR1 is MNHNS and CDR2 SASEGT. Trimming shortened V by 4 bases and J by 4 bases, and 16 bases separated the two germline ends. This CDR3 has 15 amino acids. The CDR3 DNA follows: TGTGCCAGCAGTGGGAACAGGAGATATGCCTATGGCTACACCTTC. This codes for CASSGNRRYAYGYTF.

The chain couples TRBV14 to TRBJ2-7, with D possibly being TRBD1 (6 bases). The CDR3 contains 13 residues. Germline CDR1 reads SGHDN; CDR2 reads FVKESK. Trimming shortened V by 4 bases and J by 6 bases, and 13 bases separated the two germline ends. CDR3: CASSPGHRSEQYF. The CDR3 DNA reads TGTGCCAGCAGCCCGGGACACCGTAGCGAGCAGTACTTC.

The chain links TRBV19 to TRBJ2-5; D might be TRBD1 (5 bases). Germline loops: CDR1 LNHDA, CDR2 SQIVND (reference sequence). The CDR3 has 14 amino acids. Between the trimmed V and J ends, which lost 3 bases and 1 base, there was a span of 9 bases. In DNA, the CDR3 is TGTGCCAGTAGTATCCCCAGGGTCCAAGAGACCCAGTACTTC. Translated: CASSIPRVQETQYF.

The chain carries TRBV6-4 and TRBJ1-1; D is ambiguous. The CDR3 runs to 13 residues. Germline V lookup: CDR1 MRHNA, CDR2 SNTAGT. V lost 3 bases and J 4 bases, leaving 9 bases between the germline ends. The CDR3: CASSEARGTEAFF. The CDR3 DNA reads TGTGCCAGCAGTGAAGCACGGGGCACTGAAGCTTTCTTT.

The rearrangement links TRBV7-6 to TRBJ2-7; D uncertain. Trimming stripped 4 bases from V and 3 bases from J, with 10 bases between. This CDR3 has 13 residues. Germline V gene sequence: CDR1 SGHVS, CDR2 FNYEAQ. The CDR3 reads CASSSPRDYEQYF. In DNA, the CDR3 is TGTGCCAGCAGCTCCCCTAGAGACTACGAGCAGTACTTC.

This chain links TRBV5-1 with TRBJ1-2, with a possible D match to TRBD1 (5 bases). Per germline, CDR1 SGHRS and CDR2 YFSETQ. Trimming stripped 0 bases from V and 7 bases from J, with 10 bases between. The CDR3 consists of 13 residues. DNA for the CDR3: TGCGCCAGCAGCTTGGGTCAGGGTAGTGGCTACACCTTC. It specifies CASSLGQGSGYTF. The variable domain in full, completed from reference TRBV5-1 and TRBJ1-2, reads KAGVTQTPRYLIKTRGQQVTLSCSPISGHRSVSWYQQTPGQGLQFLFEYFSETQRNKGNFPGRFSGRQFSNSRSEMNVSTLELGDSALYLCASSLGQGSGYTFGSGTRLTVV.

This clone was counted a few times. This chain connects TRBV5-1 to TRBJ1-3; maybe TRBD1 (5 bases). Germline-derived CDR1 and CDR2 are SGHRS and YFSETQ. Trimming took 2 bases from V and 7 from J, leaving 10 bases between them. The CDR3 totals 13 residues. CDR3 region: CASSFDSRNTIYF. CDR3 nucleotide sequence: TGCGCCAGCAGCTTTGACAGCCGCAACACCATATATTTT.

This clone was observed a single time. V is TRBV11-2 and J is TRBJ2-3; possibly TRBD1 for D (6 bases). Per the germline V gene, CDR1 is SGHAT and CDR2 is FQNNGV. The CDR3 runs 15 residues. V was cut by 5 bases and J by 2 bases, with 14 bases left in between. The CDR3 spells CASSVGTPDTDTQYF. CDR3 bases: TGTGCCAGCAGCGTCGGGACACCAGACACAGATACGCAGTATTTT.

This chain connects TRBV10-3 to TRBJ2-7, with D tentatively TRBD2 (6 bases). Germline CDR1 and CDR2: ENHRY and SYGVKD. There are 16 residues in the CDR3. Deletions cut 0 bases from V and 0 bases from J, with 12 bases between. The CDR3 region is CAISESWDSFSYEQYF. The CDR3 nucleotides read TGTGCCATCAGTGAGTCGTGGGACTCCTTCTCCTACGAGCAGTACTTC.

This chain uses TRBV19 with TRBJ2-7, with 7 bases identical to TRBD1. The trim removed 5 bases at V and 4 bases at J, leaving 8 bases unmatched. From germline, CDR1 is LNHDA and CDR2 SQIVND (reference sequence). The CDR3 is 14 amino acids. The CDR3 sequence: CASSVGRDRYEQYF. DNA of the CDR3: TGTGCCAGTAGTGTTGGACGGGACAGATACGAGCAGTACTTC.

CDR3 coding DNA: TGTGCCAGCAGTTCTAGCGGAAAAACCGGGGAGCTGTTTTTT. It translates to CASSSSGKTGELFF. This sequence joins TRBV6-6 and TRBJ2-2; 7 bases match TRBD2. CDR3 size: 14 residues. Germline V gene sequence: CDR1 MNHNY, CDR2 SVGAGI (reference sequence). V was clipped by 4 bases and J by 5 bases; unmatched bases: 4.

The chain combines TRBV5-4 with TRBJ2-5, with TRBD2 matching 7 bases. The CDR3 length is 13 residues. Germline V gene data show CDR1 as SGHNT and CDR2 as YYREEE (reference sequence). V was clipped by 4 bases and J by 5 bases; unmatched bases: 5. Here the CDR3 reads CASSPQGGETQYF. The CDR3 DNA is TGTGCCAGCAGCCCCCAGGGAGGGGAGACCCAGTACTTC. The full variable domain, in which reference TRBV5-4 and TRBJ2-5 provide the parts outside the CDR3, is ETGVTQSPTHLIKTRGQQVTLRCSSQSGHNTVSWYQQALGQGPQFIFQYYREEENGRGNFPPRFSGLQFPNYSSELNVNALELDDSALYLCASSPQGGETQYFGPGTRLLVL.

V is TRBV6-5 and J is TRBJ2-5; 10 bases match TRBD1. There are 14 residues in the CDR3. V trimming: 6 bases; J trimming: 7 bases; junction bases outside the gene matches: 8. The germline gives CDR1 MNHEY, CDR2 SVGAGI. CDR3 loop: CASSGTGVDGTQYF. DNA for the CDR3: TGTGCCAGCAGCGGGACAGGGGTTGACGGGACCCAGTACTTC.

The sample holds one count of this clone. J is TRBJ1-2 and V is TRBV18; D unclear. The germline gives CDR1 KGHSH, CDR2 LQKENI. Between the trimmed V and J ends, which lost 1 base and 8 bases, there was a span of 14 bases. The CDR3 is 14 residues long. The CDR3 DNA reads TGTGCCAGCTCACCACAAGGCAGGCCTGGGGGCTACACCTTC. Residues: CASSPQGRPGGYTF.

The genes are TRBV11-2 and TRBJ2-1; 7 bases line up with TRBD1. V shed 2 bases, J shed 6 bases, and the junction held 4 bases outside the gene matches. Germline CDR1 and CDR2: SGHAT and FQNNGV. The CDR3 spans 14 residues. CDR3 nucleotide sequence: TGTGCCAGCAGCTTACGGACAGGCTCCAATGAGCAGTTCTTC. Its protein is CASSLRTGSNEQFF. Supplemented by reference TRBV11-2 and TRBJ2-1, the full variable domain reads EAGVAQSPRYKIIEKRQSVAFWCNPISGHATLYWYQQILGQGPKLLIQFQNNGVVDDSQLPKDRFSAERLKGVDSTLKIQPAKLEDSAVYLCASSLRTGSNEQFFGPGTRLTVL.

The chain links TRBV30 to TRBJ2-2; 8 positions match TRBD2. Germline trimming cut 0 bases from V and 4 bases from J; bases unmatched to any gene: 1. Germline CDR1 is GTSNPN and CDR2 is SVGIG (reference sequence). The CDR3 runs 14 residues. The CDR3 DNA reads TGTGCCTGGAGTGTCAGCGGGAGCACCGGGGAGCTGTTTTTT. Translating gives CAWSVSGSTGELFF.

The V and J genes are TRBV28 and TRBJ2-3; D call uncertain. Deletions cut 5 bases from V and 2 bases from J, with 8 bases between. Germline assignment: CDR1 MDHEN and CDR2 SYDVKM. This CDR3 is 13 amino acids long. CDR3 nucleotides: TGTGCCAGCAGTCAATCTACCACAGATACGCAGTATTTT. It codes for CASSQSTTDTQYF. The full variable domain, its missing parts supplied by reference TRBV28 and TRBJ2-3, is DVKVTQSSRYLVKRTGEKVFLECVQDMDHENMFWYRQDPGLGLRLIYFSYDVKMKEKGDIPEGYSVSREKKERFSLILESASTNQTSMYLCASSQSTTDTQYFGPGTRLTVL.

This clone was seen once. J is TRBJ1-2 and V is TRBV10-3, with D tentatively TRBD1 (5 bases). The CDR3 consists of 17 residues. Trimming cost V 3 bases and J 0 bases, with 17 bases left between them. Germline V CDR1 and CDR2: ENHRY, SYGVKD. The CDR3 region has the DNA TGTGCCATCAGTGATGGTCAGGGTTCTTACGCTAACTATGGCTACACCTTC. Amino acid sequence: CAISDGQGSYANYGYTF.

The CDR3 sequence: CASSHPKEGGDEQYF. The CDR3 coding sequence is TGTGCCAGCAGCCATCCCAAGGAGGGTGGCGACGAGCAGTACTTC. This chain connects TRBV14 to TRBJ2-7, with D perhaps TRBD2 (6 bases). Trimming removed 3 bases at V and 5 bases at J, with 17 bases between. CDR1 is SGHDN, CDR2 FVKESK, per germline. The CDR3 loop spans 15 amino acids. The full variable domain, its missing parts supplied by reference TRBV14 and TRBJ2-7, is EAGVTQFPSHSVIEKGQTVTLRCDPISGHDNLYWYRRVMGKEIKFLLHFVKESKQDESGMPNNRFLAERTGGTYSTLKVQPAELEDSGVYFCASSHPKEGGDEQYFGPGTRLTVT.